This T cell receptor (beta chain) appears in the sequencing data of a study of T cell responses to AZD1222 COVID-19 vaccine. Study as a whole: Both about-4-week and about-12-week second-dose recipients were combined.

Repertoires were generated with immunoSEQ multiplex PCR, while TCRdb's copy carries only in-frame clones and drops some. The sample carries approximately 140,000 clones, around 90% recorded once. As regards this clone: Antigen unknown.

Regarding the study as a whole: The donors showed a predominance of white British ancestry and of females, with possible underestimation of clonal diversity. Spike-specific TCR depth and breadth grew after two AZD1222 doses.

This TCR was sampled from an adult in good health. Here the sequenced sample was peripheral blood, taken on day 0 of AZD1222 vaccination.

The CDR3 nucleotides are TGTGCCAGCAGCTTAGTCCCAGGGGCTCTTAGCTATGGCTACACCTTC. Protein: CASSLVPGALSYGYTF. V usage is TRBV7-8 and J usage is TRBJ1-2, with D tentatively TRBD1 (6 bases). CDR3 length: 16 residues. In germline, CDR1 is SGHVS, CDR2 FQNEAQ. V lost 1 base, J lost 4 bases, and 16 bases lay in between.